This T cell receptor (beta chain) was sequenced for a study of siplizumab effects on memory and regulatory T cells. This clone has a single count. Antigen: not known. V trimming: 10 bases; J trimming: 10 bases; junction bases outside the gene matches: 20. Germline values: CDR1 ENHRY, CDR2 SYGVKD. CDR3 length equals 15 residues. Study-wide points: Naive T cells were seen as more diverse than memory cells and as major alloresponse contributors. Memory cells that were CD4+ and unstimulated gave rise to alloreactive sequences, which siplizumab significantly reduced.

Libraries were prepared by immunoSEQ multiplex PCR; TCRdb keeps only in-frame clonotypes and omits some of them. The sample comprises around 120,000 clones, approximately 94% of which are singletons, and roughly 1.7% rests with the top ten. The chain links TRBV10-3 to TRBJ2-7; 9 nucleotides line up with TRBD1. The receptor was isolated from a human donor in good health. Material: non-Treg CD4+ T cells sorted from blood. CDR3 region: CATVYTGTGSQEQYF. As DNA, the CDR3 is TGTGCCACTGTTTACACCGGGACAGGGTCCCAGGAACAGTACTTC.